These 25 T cell receptor beta chains were all obtained from the same sample, sequenced in a study of CD8+ T cells in alopecia areata. Treatment here: oral pan-JAK inhibitor, 5-10 mg twice daily. Sequencing used cDNA as its template, made by extracting RNA and reverse transcribing it. Clones were read by immunoSEQ multiplex PCR, and TCRdb kept only the in-frame ones, dropping some. The profile shows under 200,000 clones, about three fifths of them singletons. The sequenced sample was CD4+ T cells sorted from blood, obtained at week 4, from a patient treated with tofacitinib. All receptors come from a human donor with alopecia areata.

This chain links TRBV27 with TRBJ1-5; D uncertain. The germline V and J ends were trimmed by 6 bases and 6 bases, with 9 bases remaining between them. Looked up from germline, CDR1 is MNHEY and CDR2 is SMNVEV (reference sequence). The CDR3 covers 12 residues. The CDR3 loop reads CASSRLSQPQHF. The CDR3 DNA follows: TGTGCCAGCAGCCGGTTATCTCAGCCCCAGCATTTT.

This chain joins TRBV6-1 and TRBJ1-5, with 10 bases lining up with TRBD1. The germline gives CDR1 MNHNS, CDR2 SASEGT. Losses at the gene ends were 5 bases for V and 6 bases for J; bases not matched to a gene: 7. CDR3 length: 15 amino acids. DNA of the CDR3: TGTGCCAGCAGTTTGACAGGGGGCTTTTTTCAGCCCCAGCATTTT. It translates to CASSLTGGFFQPQHF.

This chain links TRBV5-1 with TRBJ2-7; possible D gene TRBD2, 6 bases. Germline V gives CDR1 SGHRS, CDR2 YFSETQ. V was clipped by 2 bases and J by 1 base, with 10 bases between them. The CDR3 consists of 14 residues. Here the CDR3 reads CASSFGGRSYEQYF. CDR3 DNA sequence: TGCGCCAGCAGCTTCGGGGGACGGTCCTACGAGCAGTACTTC.

This clone occurred once. J is TRBJ1-2 and V is TRBV6-5, with D maybe TRBD1 (5 bases). Trimming took off 5 bases at V and 7 bases at J, with 14 bases between the two ends. The CDR3 loop spans 13 amino acids. Germline CDR1 and CDR2: MNHEY and SVGAGI. CDR3 nucleotides: TGTGCCAGCAGTGGTCTGGGGGGACGTGGCTACACCTTC. It specifies CASSGLGGRGYTF.

This chain connects TRBV30 to TRBJ2-1; perhaps D is TRBD1 or TRBD2 (5 bases each). V gave up 4 bases and J gave up 4 bases, with 23 bases separating them. CDR3 length: 17 amino acids. The V gene's germline CDR1 is GTSNPN and CDR2 SVGIG (reference sequence). CDR3 in amino acids: CAWTPGQPNLDYNEQFF. CDR3 bases: TGTGCCTGGACCCCGGGGCAGCCGAACCTCGATTACAATGAGCAGTTCTTC.

This clone has at least ten counts. CDR3 bases: TGTGCCAGCAGCCAGGGGTCCTCTCGTGATACGCAGTATTTT. Its translation is CASSQGSSRDTQYF. The chain links TRBV4-2 to TRBJ2-3; D gene unclear. This CDR3 has 14 residues. From germline, CDR1 is LGHNA and CDR2 YNFKEQ. The germline V and J ends were trimmed by 3 bases and 6 bases, with 13 bases remaining between them.

This clone has a single count. The chain couples TRBV30 to TRBJ1-4; D might be TRBD1 (6 bases). The CDR3 contains 14 residues. Germline V gene lookup returns CDR1 GTSNPN and CDR2 SVGIG (reference sequence). The ends were cut back, 3 bases at V and 5 bases at J, with 13 bases in the middle. The CDR3 DNA sequence: TGTGCCTGGAGGGGCGACAGGACCAATGAAAAACTGTTTTTT. Amino acids: CAWRGDRTNEKLFF.

This clone has a handful of counts. J is TRBJ2-5 and V is TRBV29-1; TRBD2 agrees at 7 bases. This CDR3 spans 13 amino acids. Losses at the gene ends were 4 bases for V and 0 bases for J; bases not matched to a gene: 2. Germline V CDR1 and CDR2: SQVTM, ANQGSEA. CDR3 sequence reads: CSVVAGDQETQYF. As DNA, the CDR3 is TGCAGCGTTGTCGCGGGGGACCAAGAGACCCAGTACTTC.

The chain uses TRBV7-2 and TRBJ2-5, with 10 bases identical to TRBD2. This CDR3 contains 16 residues. Germline V lookup: CDR1 SGHTA, CDR2 FQGNSA. Trimming took 1 base from V and 6 from J; bases not matched to a gene: 8. The CDR3 DNA reads TGTGCCAGCAGCTTAGGGCCAGCGGGGGGGAGCAAGACCCAGTACTTC. Protein product: CASSLGPAGGSKTQYF.

A remark on this clone: The same CDR3 can be traced to other DNA sequences in this sample. This chain joins TRBV7-9 and TRBJ1-5; D is unresolved. The CDR3 covers 12 residues. Germline V lookup: CDR1 SEHNR, CDR2 FQNEAQ (reference sequence). Trimming removed 1 base at V and 7 bases at J, with 5 bases between. CDR3: CASSLDSQPQHF. CDR3 coding DNA: TGTGCCAGCAGCTTAGACAGCCAGCCCCAGCATTTT.

This rearrangement joins TRBV9 to TRBJ2-5; D is ambiguous. V was cut by 3 bases and J by 5 bases, with 14 bases left in between. CDR1 is SGDLS and CDR2 is YYNGEE in the germline V gene. The CDR3 extends over 14 amino acids. DNA for the CDR3: TGTGCCAGCAGCGCGCACCCGGTGGGGGAGACCCAGTACTTC. Its translation is CASSAHPVGETQYF.

This clone was seen a handful of times. The chain carries TRBV29-1 and TRBJ2-4, with 7 bases fitting TRBD2. CDR1 and CDR2 from the germline V gene are SQVTM and ANQGSEA. Unmatched junction bases numbered 5, after V lost 4 bases and J lost 8 bases. The CDR3 runs 12 residues. This CDR3 is CSVVRAGDIQYF. In nucleotides, the CDR3 is TGCAGCGTTGTTAGGGCGGGGGACATTCAGTACTTC.

The V and J genes are TRBV27 and TRBJ1-1; no firm D call. Looked up from germline, CDR1 is MNHEY and CDR2 is SMNVEV (reference sequence). This CDR3 spans 13 amino acids. V lost 3 bases and J lost 2, with 7 bases in between. CDR3 nucleotides: TGTGCCAGCAGTTTGGAGGGTAACACTGAAGCTTTCTTT. It codes for CASSLEGNTEAFF.

The rearrangement uses TRBV2 and TRBJ1-1, with D possibly being TRBD1 (6 bases). Between the trimmed V and J ends, which lost 8 bases and 0 bases, there was a span of 10 bases. This CDR3 contains 13 residues. In germline, CDR1 is SNHLY, CDR2 FYNNEI. CDR3 sequence: CASAGQLNTEAFF. The CDR3 nucleotides are TGTGCCAGCGCTGGACAGCTGAACACTGAAGCTTTCTTT.

The chain links TRBV6-1 to TRBJ2-3; 9 bases match TRBD2. Germline V gene sequence: CDR1 MNHNS, CDR2 SASEGT. CDR3 length: 15 amino acids. V shed 2 bases and J 2 bases; nucleotides not matched to a gene: 2. The CDR3 loop is CASSELAGFTDTQYF. DNA of the CDR3: TGTGCCAGCAGTGAACTAGCGGGGTTCACAGATACGCAGTATTTT.

Note on this clone: Other DNA sequences within the sample encode an identical CDR3. V gene TRBV30 combines with J gene TRBJ1-6, with D hard to call. CDR3 length equals 14 residues. CDR1 and CDR2 (germline): GTSNPN, SVGIG (reference sequence). Trimming pared 5 bases from V and 0 bases from J, leaving 8 bases between. The CDR3 sequence: CAWVRSSYNSPLHF. The CDR3, as DNA: TGTGCCTGGGTTCGAAGCTCCTATAATTCACCCCTCCACTTT.

V usage is TRBV29-1 and J usage is TRBJ2-7; D not resolved. Trimming removed 4 bases at V and 1 base at J, with 14 bases between. The CDR3 extends over 14 amino acids. Germline V CDR1 and CDR2: SQVTM, ANQGSEA. CDR3 nucleotides: TGCAGCGTTGCCGGCACCAAGCCGTCCTACGAGCAGTACTTC. This gives the protein CSVAGTKPSYEQYF.

This clone has just a few counts. The V call is TRBV6-6, the J call TRBJ2-7; TRBD2 matches 8 bases. J gave up 0 bases and V 8 bases, and 6 bases lay outside the gene matches. This CDR3 comprises 14 residues. Germline-derived CDR1 and CDR2 are MNHNY and SVGAGI (reference sequence). This chain's CDR3 is CASRRGGGSYEQYF. The DNA for the CDR3 is TGTGCCAGCCGCCGGGGGGGCGGCTCCTACGAGCAGTACTTC.

This clone was counted a few times. The CDR3 sequence: CASMGTGNTEAFF. CDR3 sequence (DNA): TGTGCCAGCATGGGGACAGGGAACACTGAAGCTTTCTTT. V is TRBV25-1 and J is TRBJ1-1, with 8 bases identical to TRBD1. The ends lost 7 bases at V and 1 base at J; junction bases unmatched: 2. Germline CDR1 reads MGHDK; CDR2 reads SYGVNS. This CDR3 region has 13 residues.

The rearrangement joins TRBV29-1 to TRBJ1-2; 7 bases are a match to TRBD1. V trimming: 5 bases; J trimming: 8 bases; junction bases outside the gene matches: 11. The V gene's germline CDR1 is SQVTM and CDR2 ANQGSEA. This CDR3 region has 13 residues. CDR3 region: CSVQPQGVFGYTF. CDR3 coding DNA: TGCAGCGTTCAACCCCAGGGGGTGTTCGGCTACACCTTC.

The table lists this clone with a count of one. V is TRBV11-2 and J is TRBJ1-2; D call uncertain. Trimming pared 2 bases from V and 8 bases from J, leaving 9 bases between. Per the germline V gene, CDR1 is SGHAT and CDR2 is FQNNGV. The CDR3 length is 12 residues. The CDR3 loop is CASSLMDRGYTF. The CDR3 DNA reads as TGTGCCAGCAGCTTAATGGATCGGGGCTACACCTTC.

Only a few counts were recorded for this clone. This rearrangement joins TRBV7-2 to TRBJ2-7, with 9 bases that match TRBD1. Germline loops: CDR1 SGHTA, CDR2 FQGNSA. J was trimmed by 1 base and V by 5 bases; bases with no gene match: 3. This CDR3 is built from 14 residues. CDR3 nucleotide sequence: TGTGCCAGCAGCCCACAGGGGGCATCCTACGAGCAGTACTTC. Amino acid sequence: CASSPQGASYEQYF.

The chain couples TRBV13 to TRBJ2-5; D remains unclear. Between the trimmed V and J ends, which lost 0 bases and 5 bases, there was a span of 10 bases. Germline V gene lookup returns CDR1 PRHDT and CDR2 FYEKMQ (reference sequence). There are 14 residues in the CDR3. CDR3 sequence reads: CASSLGRSRETQYF. The CDR3 region has the DNA TGTGCCAGCAGCTTAGGCCGGAGCCGGGAGACCCAGTACTTC.

J is TRBJ1-1 and V is TRBV27; D perhaps matches TRBD1 (6 bases). Germline-derived CDR1 and CDR2 are MNHEY and SMNVEV (reference sequence). Trimming shortened V by 4 bases and J by 1 base, and 13 bases separated the two germline ends. The CDR3 loop spans 15 amino acids. The CDR3 coding sequence is TGTGCCAGCAGTTCCCTAAGGACAGCGAACACTGAAGCTTTCTTT. This translates into CASSSLRTANTEAFF.

A single count supports this clone. V usage is TRBV30 and J usage is TRBJ1-3, with a possible D match to TRBD1 (6 bases). The V and J ends lost 0 bases and 3 bases respectively, with 21 bases between them. This CDR3 contains 18 residues. CDR1 and CDR2 (germline): GTSNPN, SVGIG (reference sequence). Here the CDR3 DNA reads TGTGCCTGGAGTGTACGGTTGGGGGCGAGAGGGCGTGGAAACACCATATATTTT. Translated, it gives CAWSVRLGARGRGNTIYF.